This T cell receptor (beta chain) was observed in a study of blood T cell repertoires in COVID-19. At the level of the study: Specimens from acute and convalescent COVID-19 originated in the United States, Italy and Spain. T cells, B-cell-depleted T cells, or PBMCs supplied cDNA or gDNA.

This CDR3 has 14 amino acids. Per the germline V gene, CDR1 is LNHNV and CDR2 is YYDKDF (reference sequence). The V and J ends lost 3 bases and 4 bases respectively, with 12 bases between them. Authors' processing steps: Estimates of nucleated cell counts were drawn from the amplification of reference gene primers. The table came from immunoSEQ multiplex PCR; TCRdb's copy has only in-frame clones and leaves some out. That table gives V, J and clone size, and the DNA gave D and trimming. The profile shows more than 65,000 clones, approximately 80% of them singletons. This clonotype was obtained from a human donor in a cohort sampled during active COVID-19. The specimen sequenced was peripheral blood. The chain links TRBV15 to TRBJ1-2; D gene uncertain. CDR3 protein: CATSRMEGGYGYTF. The CDR3 nucleotides are TGTGCCACCAGCAGGATGGAGGGCGGCTATGGCTACACCTTC.